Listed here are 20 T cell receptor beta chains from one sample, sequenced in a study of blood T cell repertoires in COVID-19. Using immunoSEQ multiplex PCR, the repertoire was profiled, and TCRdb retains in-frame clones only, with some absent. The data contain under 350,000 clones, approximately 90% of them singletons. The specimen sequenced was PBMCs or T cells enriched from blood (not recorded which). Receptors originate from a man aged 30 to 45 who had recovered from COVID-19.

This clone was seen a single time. The CDR3 DNA reads TGTGCCAGCTCAAAGACAAGCCCCGTTAGAGGGGGTAAGGTCGGTTCCGGGGCCAACGTCCTGACTTTC. It specifies CASSKTSPVRGGKVGSGANVLTF. The chain joins TRBV18 to TRBJ2-6; D is possibly TRBD1 (6 bases). This CDR3 is 23 amino acids long. The germline CDR1 and CDR2 sequences are KGHSH and LQKENI. The V end was cut by 5 bases, the J end by 4 bases, with 36 bases between. The whole variable domain, filled in from reference TRBV18 and TRBJ2-6, reads NAGVMQNPRHLVRRRGQEARLRCSPMKGHSHVYWYRQLPEEGLKFMVYLQKENIIDESGMPKERFSAEFPKEGPSILRIQQVVRGDSAAYFCASSKTSPVRGGKVGSGANVLTFGAGSRLTVL.

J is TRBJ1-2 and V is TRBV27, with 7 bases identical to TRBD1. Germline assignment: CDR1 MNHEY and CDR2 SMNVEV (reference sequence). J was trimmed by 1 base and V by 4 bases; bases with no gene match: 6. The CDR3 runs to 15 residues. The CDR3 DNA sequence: TGTGCCAGCAGTTGGGGCCCAGGGGGTAACTATGGCTACACCTTC. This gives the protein CASSWGPGGNYGYTF.

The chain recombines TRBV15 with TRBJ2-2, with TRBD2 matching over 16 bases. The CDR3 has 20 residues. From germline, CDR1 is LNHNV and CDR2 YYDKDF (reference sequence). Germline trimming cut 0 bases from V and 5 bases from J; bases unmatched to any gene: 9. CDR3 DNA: TGTGCCACCAGCAGAGATTGGGGACTAGCGGGAGGGCCTTTTACCGGGGAGCTGTTTTTT. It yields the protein CATSRDWGLAGGPFTGELFF. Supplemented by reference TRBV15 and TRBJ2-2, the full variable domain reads DAMVIQNPRYQVTQFGKPVTLSCSQTLNHNVMYWYQQKSSQAPKLLFHYYDKDFNNEADTPDNFQSRRPNTSFCFLDIRSPGLGDTAMYLCATSRDWGLAGGPFTGELFFGEGSRLTVL.

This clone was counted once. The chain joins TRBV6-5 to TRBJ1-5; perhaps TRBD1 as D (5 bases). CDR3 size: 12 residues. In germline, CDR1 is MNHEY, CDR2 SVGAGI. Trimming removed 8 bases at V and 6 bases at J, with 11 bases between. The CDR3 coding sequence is TGTGCCAGCGGCTTAGGGGCTCAGCCCCAGCATTTT. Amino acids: CASGLGAQPQHF.

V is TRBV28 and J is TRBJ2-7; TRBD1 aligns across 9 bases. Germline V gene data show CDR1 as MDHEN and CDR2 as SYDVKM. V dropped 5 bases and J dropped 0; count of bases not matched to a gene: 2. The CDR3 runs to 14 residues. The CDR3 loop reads CASSRDRVSYEQYF. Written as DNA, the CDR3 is TGTGCCAGCAGTAGGGACAGGGTCTCCTACGAGCAGTACTTC.

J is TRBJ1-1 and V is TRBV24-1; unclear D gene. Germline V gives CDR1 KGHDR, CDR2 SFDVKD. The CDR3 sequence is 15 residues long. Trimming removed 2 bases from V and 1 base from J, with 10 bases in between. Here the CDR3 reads CATSDSGLANTEAFF. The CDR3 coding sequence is TGTGCCACCAGTGATTCAGGACTGGCGAACACTGAAGCTTTCTTT.

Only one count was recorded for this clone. CDR3 nucleotide sequence: TGTGCCAGCTCACCGGGACAGGCCTCCACTGGCTACACCTTC. Its protein product is CASSPGQASTGYTF. J is TRBJ1-2 and V is TRBV18; 8 bases agree with TRBD1. Germline V lookup: CDR1 KGHSH, CDR2 LQKENI. V dropped 3 bases and J dropped 7; count of bases not matched to a gene: 7. The CDR3 contains 14 residues.

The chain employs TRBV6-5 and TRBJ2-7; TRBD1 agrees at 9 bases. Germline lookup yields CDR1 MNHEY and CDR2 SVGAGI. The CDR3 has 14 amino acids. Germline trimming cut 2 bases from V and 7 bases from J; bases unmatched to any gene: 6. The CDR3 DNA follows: TGTGCCAGCAGTTACGGACAGGGGATCGGAGAGCAGTACTTC. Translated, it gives CASSYGQGIGEQYF.

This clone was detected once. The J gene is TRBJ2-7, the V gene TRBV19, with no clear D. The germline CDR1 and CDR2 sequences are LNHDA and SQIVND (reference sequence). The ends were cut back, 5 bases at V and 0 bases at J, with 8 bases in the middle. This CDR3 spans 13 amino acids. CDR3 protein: CASSPTSSYEQYF. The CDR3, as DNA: TGTGCCAGTAGTCCGACTTCCTCCTACGAGCAGTACTTC. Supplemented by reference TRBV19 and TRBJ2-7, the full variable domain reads DGGITQSPKYLFRKEGQNVTLSCEQNLNHDAMYWYRQDPGQGLRLIYYSQIVNDFQKGDIAEGYSVSREKKESFPLTVTSAQKNPTAFYLCASSPTSSYEQYFGPGTRLTVT.

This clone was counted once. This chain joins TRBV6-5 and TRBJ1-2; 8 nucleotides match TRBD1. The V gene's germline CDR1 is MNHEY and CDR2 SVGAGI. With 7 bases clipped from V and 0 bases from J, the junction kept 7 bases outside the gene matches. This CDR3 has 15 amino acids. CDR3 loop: CASTPGQGPNYGYTF. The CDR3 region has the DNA TGTGCCAGCACCCCCGGACAGGGACCTAACTATGGCTACACCTTC.

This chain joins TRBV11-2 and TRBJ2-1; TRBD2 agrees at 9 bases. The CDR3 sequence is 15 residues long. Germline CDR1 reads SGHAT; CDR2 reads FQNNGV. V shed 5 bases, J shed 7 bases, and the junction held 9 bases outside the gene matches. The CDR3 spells CASSPTAGGRNEQFF. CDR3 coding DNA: TGTGCCAGCAGCCCCACAGCGGGAGGAAGAAATGAGCAGTTCTTC. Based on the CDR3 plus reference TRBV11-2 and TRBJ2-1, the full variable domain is EAGVAQSPRYKIIEKRQSVAFWCNPISGHATLYWYQQILGQGPKLLIQFQNNGVVDDSQLPKDRFSAERLKGVDSTLKIQPAKLEDSAVYLCASSPTAGGRNEQFFGPGTRLTVL.

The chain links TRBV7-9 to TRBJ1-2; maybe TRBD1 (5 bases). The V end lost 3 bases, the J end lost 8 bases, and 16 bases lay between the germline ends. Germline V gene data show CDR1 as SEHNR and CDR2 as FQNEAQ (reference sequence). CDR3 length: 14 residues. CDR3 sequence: CASSFSGGATGYTF. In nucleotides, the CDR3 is TGTGCCAGCAGCTTTAGTGGAGGGGCAACCGGCTACACCTTC.

CDR3 region: CSGTGTGDEKLFF. In DNA form, the CDR3 reads TGCAGCGGTACCGGGACAGGGGATGAAAAACTGTTTTTT. V and J are TRBV29-1 and TRBJ1-4; 10 bases match TRBD1. The length of the CDR3 is 13 residues. From germline, CDR1 is SQVTM and CDR2 ANQGSEA. After removal of 7 bases from V and 6 bases from J, the junction contained 5 bases not matched to a gene.

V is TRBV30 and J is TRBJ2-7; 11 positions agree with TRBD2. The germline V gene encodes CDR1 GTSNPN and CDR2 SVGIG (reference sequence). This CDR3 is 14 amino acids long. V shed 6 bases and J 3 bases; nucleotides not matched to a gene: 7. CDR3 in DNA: TGTGCCTGCAAAGGACTAGCGGGTCTCTACGAGCAGTACTTC. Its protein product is CACKGLAGLYEQYF.

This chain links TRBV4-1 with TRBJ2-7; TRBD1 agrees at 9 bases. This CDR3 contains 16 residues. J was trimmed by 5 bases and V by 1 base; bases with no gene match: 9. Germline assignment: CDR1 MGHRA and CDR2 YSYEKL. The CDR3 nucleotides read TGCGCCAGCAGCCAAGTTACCGGGACAGGGAAAAACGAGCAGTACTTC. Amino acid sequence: CASSQVTGTGKNEQYF.

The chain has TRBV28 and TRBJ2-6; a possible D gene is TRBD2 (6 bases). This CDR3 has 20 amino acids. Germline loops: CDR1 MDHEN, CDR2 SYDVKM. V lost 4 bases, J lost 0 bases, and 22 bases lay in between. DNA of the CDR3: TGTGCCAGCAGTTCGCAGTCCCTCCGGGAGTACCACTCTGGGGCCAACGTCCTGACTTTC. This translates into CASSSQSLREYHSGANVLTF.

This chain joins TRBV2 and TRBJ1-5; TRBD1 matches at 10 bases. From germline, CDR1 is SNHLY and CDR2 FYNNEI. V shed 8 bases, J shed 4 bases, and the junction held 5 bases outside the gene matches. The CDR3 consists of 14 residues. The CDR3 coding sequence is TGTGCCAGCTCGGGACAGGGGCAGAATCAGCCCCAGCATTTT. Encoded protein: CASSGQGQNQPQHF.

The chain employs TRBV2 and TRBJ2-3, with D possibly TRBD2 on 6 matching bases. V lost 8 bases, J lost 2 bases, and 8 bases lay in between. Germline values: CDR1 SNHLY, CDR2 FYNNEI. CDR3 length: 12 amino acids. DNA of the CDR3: TGTGCCAGCGGGGGGTTCACAGATACGCAGTATTTT. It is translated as CASGGFTDTQYF.

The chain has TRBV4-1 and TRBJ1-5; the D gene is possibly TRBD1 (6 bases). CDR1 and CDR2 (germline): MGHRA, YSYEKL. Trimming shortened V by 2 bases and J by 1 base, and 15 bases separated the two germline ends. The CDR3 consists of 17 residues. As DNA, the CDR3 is TGCGCCAGCAGCCAATTGACAGGTTATTTGAGCAATCAGCCCCAGCATTTT. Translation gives CASSQLTGYLSNQPQHF.

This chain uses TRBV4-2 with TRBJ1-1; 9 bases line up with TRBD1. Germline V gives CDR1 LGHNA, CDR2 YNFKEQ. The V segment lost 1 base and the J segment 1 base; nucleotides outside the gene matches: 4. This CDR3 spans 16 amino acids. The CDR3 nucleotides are TGTGCCAGCAGCCAAGGACAGGGGGGAGAGAACACTGAAGCTTTCTTT. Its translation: CASSQGQGGENTEAFF.